This T cell receptor (beta chain) was identified in a study of OX40 agonist ivuxolimab in advanced cancers. The ends were cut back, 5 bases at V and 8 bases at J, with 13 bases in the middle. The CDR3 is 13 residues long. CDR1 is MNHNS and CDR2 is SASEGT in the germline V gene. Generated by immunoSEQ multiplex PCR, the TCRdb table keeps only in-frame clones and is missing some. Of around 70,000 clones detected, roughly four fifths appear once; the ten largest clones hold roughly 2.3%. Details on this clone: Its target is not known.

Study-level points and caveats: The authors did not determine the antigen specificity of the expanded peripheral T cells.

The chain has TRBV6-1 and TRBJ2-1, with D perhaps matching TRBD2 (5 bases). The receptor was derived from an adult with an advanced solid tumor such as melanoma, head and neck, liver or kidney cancer. The sequences come from CD4+ or CD8+ T cells sorted from blood, collected in a trial of the OX40 agonist ivuxolimab. The CDR3: CASSSIALDEQFF. CDR3 DNA sequence: TGTGCCAGCAGTTCGATAGCGTTAGATGAGCAGTTCTTC.